This paragraph reports one TCR beta chain. This clone appeared a single time. What antigen it recognizes has not been identified. One base away there is no much larger clone; base qualities are not given. Library preparation employed the immunoSEQ multiplex PCR assay. In the original analysis: A statistical classification framework was developed to diagnose cytomegalovirus status using the catalog of TCR beta chain sequences. TCRdb obtained this table from immuneACCESS and retained in-frame rearrangements with V and J assigned. These tables miss some clones; where compared with another copy, unresolved V genes account for less than half of the shortfall, and the remainder is unexplained. Clonal size and the V and J genes are those of that table, whereas D and trimming came from the DNA. The sample table holds 100,000 to 150,000 clones, of which 89% were seen once. The ten largest clones take up around 1.1% of the sample.

The data were obtained in a study of cytomegalovirus exposure and HLA in healthy donors (dated 2017 in TCRdb). Regarding the complete study: The 666 repertoires of the first cohort and the 95 to 150 validation repertoires were produced on the same platform, according to a later analysis. The study aimed to test whether signatures of past pathogen exposure could be identified by cataloging public T cell receptors. A separate validation cohort of about 110 different subjects was used in addition to the roughly 700-subject first cohort. High-throughput TCR immunosequencing, statistical association of individual TCRs with disease status, and machine learning were combined to predict cytomegalovirus infection status. Results and caveats for the whole study, not just this receptor: In the study, about 150 TCR beta chains were listed as associated with cytomegalovirus. In vitro tests confirmed that a few of the cytomegalovirus-associated TCR beta chains recognize cytomegalovirus antigens. All 120 repertoires were used to score co-occurrence in the validation cohort in a later analysis, because that analysis had no HLA typing for the cohort. Most TCR sequences were observed very rarely across donors, whereas some public TCRs were present in many individuals. In both the original and validation cohorts, the classifier was reported to diagnose cytomegalovirus status with high specificity and sensitivity. The authors suggested that the approach could potentially be generalized to other disease states and immunological phenotypes. In a later analysis, TCRs clustered in the first cohort were found to also tend to co-occur in the roughly 120 validation repertoires, with 90% to 95% of cluster scores above 0.

According to the germline V gene, CDR1 reads SGHTA and CDR2 reads FQGNSA. Germline trimming: 5 bases from V, 11 bases from J; junction bases outside gene matches: 14. The CDR3 has 14 amino acids, counting the end cysteine and phenylalanine. Kept here is only the CDR3 DNA, which spans 42 bases and is read in frame from base 1. Donors formed part of the validation cohort, which comprised 95 to 150 subjects and was distinct from the first cohort of 690 or so subjects. The sample consisted of PBMCs. The receptor chain draws on TRBV7-2 and TRBJ1-1; TRBD1 fits 7 bases in the junction. The clonotype comes from a woman in her late teens or twenties in good health and CMV-seronegative. This receptor has the CDR3 CASSRPTDRVRAFF. The nucleotides are TGTGCCAGCAGCCGCCCTACCGACAGGGTAAGGGCTTTCTTT.